The 5 T cell receptor beta chains below come from one sample, sequenced in a study of CD4+ T cells in melanoma (dated by TCRdb to 2022 to 2024). The method was the immunoSEQ multiplex PCR assay. This immuneACCESS table, as held by TCRdb, lists in-frame sequences with V and J called but not all clones. Of the missing ones, under half trace to an unresolved V gene in checked studies; the others have no known cause. In this sample the table shows 110,000 to 150,000 clones, about 93% of which occur a single time. Together, the top ten hold 1.5% to 1.9% of the sample. These receptor sequences come from a human donor with melanoma.

As DNA, the CDR3 is TGCGCCAGCAGCTTGGCCGAAGGGGCGGCTAATGAAAAACTGTTTTTT. This gives the protein CASSLAEGAANEKLFF. The chain carries TRBV5-1 and TRBJ1-4, with a weak D call TRBD1 (5 bases). Trimming stripped 0 bases from V and 3 bases from J, with 12 bases between. The length of the CDR3 is 16 residues. Germline-derived CDR1 and CDR2 are SGHRS and YFSETQ. The full variable domain, its missing parts supplied by reference TRBV5-1 and TRBJ1-4, is KAGVTQTPRYLIKTRGQQVTLSCSPISGHRSVSWYQQTPGQGLQFLFEYFSETQRNKGNFPGRFSGRQFSNSRSEMNVSTLELGDSALYLCASSLAEGAANEKLFFGSGTQLSVL.

The chain links TRBV5-1 to TRBJ2-3; no firm D call. The V gene lost 6 bases and the J gene lost 4 bases, with 12 bases spanning the gap. CDR3 size: 13 residues. From germline, CDR1 is SGHRS and CDR2 YFSETQ. CDR3 residues: CASMLVPADTQYF. The DNA for the CDR3 is TGCGCCAGCATGCTGGTTCCCGCAGATACGCAGTATTTT.

The chain combines TRBV5-6 with TRBJ2-3, with a weak D call TRBD1 (5 bases). Germline CDR1 reads SGHDT; CDR2 reads YYEEEE. The germline V and J ends were trimmed by 5 bases and 8 bases, with 15 bases remaining between them. The CDR3 spans 13 residues. The CDR3 sequence is CASRETASRTQYF. In DNA, the CDR3 is TGTGCCAGCAGGGAGACAGCCTCCCGTACGCAGTATTTT.

The chain employs TRBV5-1 and TRBJ2-1, with 9 bases fitting TRBD1. The V gene's germline CDR1 is SGHRS and CDR2 YFSETQ. J gave up 3 bases and V 5 bases, and 3 bases lay outside the gene matches. The CDR3 runs 14 residues. CDR3 bases: TGCGCCAGCAGACCGGGACAGGGCTACAATGAGCAGTTCTTC. It encodes CASRPGQGYNEQFF.

The V call is TRBV19, the J call TRBJ2-5; possibly TRBD1 for D (6 bases). The germline V gene encodes CDR1 LNHDA and CDR2 SQIVND (reference sequence). Trimming left V 7 bases short and J 5 bases short, with 20 bases between. This CDR3 region has 15 residues. The CDR3 nucleotides are TGTGCCAGTAATCCCCGGACAGCCGAGGGGGAGACCCAGTACTTC. Translating it yields CASNPRTAEGETQYF.